What follows describes a single T cell receptor beta chain. The antigen remains undetermined. This sample is part of a study of vaccination effects on CD4 cells after COVID-19. Overall study: Expansion with viral peptide pools was applied to antigen-specific CD4+ T cells by the ViraFEST assay prior to sequencing.

The method was immunoSEQ multiplex PCR; TCRdb's version includes in-frame clones alone and lacks a portion of them. The sample has roughly 41,000 clones, about 62% seen once. An approximately nine-day culture period preceded the isolation of CD4+ T cells. Participants each got two BNT162b2 or mRNA-1273 vaccine doses. The ends were cut back, 4 bases at V and 5 bases at J, with 11 bases in the middle. This CDR3 has 13 residues. The specimen was CD4+ T cells from PBMCs cultured without peptide, collected after COVID-19 vaccination. The V and J genes are TRBV12-3 or TRBV12-4 and TRBJ1-1; D is ambiguous. This clonotype originated in a human donor who received a COVID-19 vaccine. In DNA, the CDR3 is TGTGCCAGCAGTTCTGCCCGAGAGACTGAAGCTTTCTTT. Its translation is CASSSARETEAFF.